Listed here are 14 T cell receptor beta chains from one sample, sequenced in a study of blood T cell repertoires in COVID-19 (dated by TCRdb to between 2020 and 2021). Library preparation employed the immunoSEQ multiplex PCR assay. Entries here come from immuneACCESS through TCRdb and include only in-frame sequences with V and J called. Some clones fail to appear in such tables; in the studies checked, an unresolved V gene covers under half of the shortfall, and the cause of the remainder is unknown. Present in this sample are 100,000 or so clones, roughly 78% of which were seen just once. Clones ranked in the top ten supply about 7% of the sample. The specimen was peripheral blood. The origin of the receptors is a man between 45 and 60 years old with active or convalescent COVID-19.

The rearrangement links TRBV9 to TRBJ1-2; D ambiguous. The V end lost 0 bases, the J end lost 0 bases, and 9 bases lay between the germline ends. Germline lookup yields CDR1 SGDLS and CDR2 YYNGEE. The CDR3 runs 15 residues. CDR3 DNA sequence: TGTGCCAGCAGCGTAGCCGGGGAGGCTAACTATGGCTACACCTTC. Translation: CASSVAGEANYGYTF.

The V call is TRBV5-1, the J call TRBJ2-7; 9 nucleotides align to TRBD1. This CDR3 has 15 amino acids. Germline V gives CDR1 SGHRS, CDR2 YFSETQ. Trimming took 4 bases from V and 5 from J; bases not matched to a gene: 10. CDR3 amino acids: CASSTLGQGIDEQYF. Written as DNA, the CDR3 is TGCGCCAGCAGCACGCTGGGACAGGGAATAGACGAGCAGTACTTC. Full variable domain (rest looked up from reference TRBV5-1 and TRBJ2-7): KAGVTQTPRYLIKTRGQQVTLSCSPISGHRSVSWYQQTPGQGLQFLFEYFSETQRNKGNFPGRFSGRQFSNSRSEMNVSTLELGDSALYLCASSTLGQGIDEQYFGPGTRLTVT.

The genes are TRBV2 and TRBJ1-1; D is perhaps TRBD1 (5 bases). The ends were cut back, 5 bases at V and 3 bases at J, with 13 bases in the middle. The CDR3 has 14 amino acids. CDR1 and CDR2 from the germline V gene are SNHLY and FYNNEI. The CDR3 DNA is TGTGCCAGCAGTCCGACAGTCTGGGACACTGAAGCTTTCTTT. Protein: CASSPTVWDTEAFF.

The chain recombines TRBV20-1 with TRBJ2-1; 10 nucleotides match TRBD2. The CDR3 loop spans 15 amino acids. Germline CDR1 DFQATT, CDR2 SNEGSKA (reference sequence). V lost 3 bases and J lost 0; bases outside the gene matches: 2. The CDR3 sequence is CSASERGGSYNEQFF. The CDR3, as DNA: TGCAGTGCTAGTGAGCGGGGGGGCTCCTACAATGAGCAGTTCTTC.

This chain connects TRBV10-2 to TRBJ1-6; no clear D. This CDR3 is built from 16 residues. Trimming left V 1 base short and J 3 bases short, with 10 bases between. Per the germline V gene, CDR1 is WSHSY and CDR2 is SAAADI. CDR3 in amino acids: CASSEFETNYNSPLHF. The CDR3 nucleotides read TGCGCCAGCAGTGAGTTCGAGACAAACTATAATTCACCCCTCCACTTT.

On this clone itself: An end of the junction differs from the germline gene, which may be a read error. The J gene is TRBJ2-1, the V gene TRBV5-6, with TRBD2 matching over 10 bases. This CDR3 has 12 amino acids. Germline V CDR1 and CDR2: SGHDT, YYEEEE. The CDR3 protein is CASSFSGGADLF. CDR3 bases: TGTGCCAGCAGCTTCAGCGGGGGGGCCGACCTCTTC.

The chain uses TRBV3-1 (or the pseudogene TRBV3-2) and TRBJ2-3; D might be TRBD2 (6 bases). V was clipped by 5 bases and J by 2 bases, with 23 bases between them. The germline CDR1 and CDR2 sequences are LGHDT and YNNKEL (reference sequence). CDR3 size: 18 residues. The CDR3 nucleotides read TGTGCCAGCAGCTCTCGGGGAGGACGCCTTACTTCCACAGATACGCAGTATTTT. Protein product: CASSSRGGRLTSTDTQYF.

V gene TRBV19 combines with J gene TRBJ1-1, with D maybe TRBD1 (5 bases). V gave up 7 bases and J gave up 5 bases, with 11 bases separating them. Germline values: CDR1 LNHDA, CDR2 SQIVND (reference sequence). CDR3 length: 12 amino acids. DNA for the CDR3: TGTGCCAGTAATGGGGCTAGGACTGAAGCTTTCTTT. Its translation is CASNGARTEAFF.

This CDR3 reads CASSGQGKGEQYF. CDR3 DNA: TGCGCCAGCAGTGGACAGGGGAAGGGCGAGCAGTACTTC. V is TRBV10-2 and J is TRBJ2-7; 8 bases agree with TRBD1. The CDR3 is made up of 13 amino acids. The trim removed 4 bases at V and 6 bases at J, leaving 5 bases unmatched. Per germline, CDR1 WSHSY and CDR2 SAAADI.

CDR3 in amino acids: CASSLSWDRAYEQYF. Written as DNA, the CDR3 is TGTGCCAGCAGTTTATCGTGGGACAGGGCCTACGAGCAGTACTTC. The chain combines TRBV27 with TRBJ2-7; TRBD1 aligns across 9 bases. The CDR3 totals 15 residues. Germline CDR1 reads MNHEY; CDR2 reads SMNVEV (reference sequence). The V gene end was trimmed by 0 bases and the J gene end by 2 bases; junction bases not matched to a gene: 2.

The gene calls are TRBV28 and TRBJ1-3; unclear D gene. Germline CDR1 MDHEN, CDR2 SYDVKM. V was pared by 6 bases and J by 6 bases, with 6 bases between. The CDR3 spans 11 residues. The CDR3 here is CASSSENTIYF. For the CDR3, the DNA is TGTGCCAGCAGCTCAGAAAACACCATATATTTT.

The chain employs TRBV7-6 and TRBJ2-5; maybe TRBD1 (6 bases). The ends were cut back, 5 bases at V and 5 bases at J, with 24 bases in the middle. Per the germline V gene, CDR1 is SGHVS and CDR2 is FNYEAQ. The CDR3 loop spans 17 amino acids. The CDR3 sequence: CASSRGPQGRLMETQYF. The CDR3 region has the DNA TGTGCCAGCAGCAGAGGCCCGCAGGGGCGTCTTATGGAGACCCAGTACTTC.

This clone was detected only once. The chain has TRBV9 and TRBJ1-6; maybe TRBD1 (6 bases). The CDR3 length is 15 residues. Germline V gives CDR1 SGDLS, CDR2 YYNGEE. V was cut by 3 bases and J by 5 bases, with 12 bases left in between. The CDR3, as DNA: TGTGCCAGCAGCGGAGGACAGCTTAATAATTCACCCCTCCACTTT. Its protein is CASSGGQLNNSPLHF.

The chain uses TRBV21-1 and TRBJ2-2; no DNA check was done on the table's D call, TRBD1. TRBV21-1 is assigned pseudogene status. The CDR3 totals 16 residues. The CDR3 is CASSNGTGCNTGELFF. As DNA, the CDR3 is TGTGCCAGCAGCAATGGGACAGGGTGTAACACCGGGGAGCTGTTTTTT.